The sample holds one count of the clone carrying this TCR beta chain. This entry is derived from a study of shared clonotypes between healthy human individuals. Trimming removed 8 bases at V and 0 bases at J, with 16 bases between. Germline values: CDR1 MNHEY, CDR2 SMNVEV (reference sequence). CDR3 length: 16 residues. Original analysis: ImmunoSEQ supplied junction-only sequences lacking quality scores, so filtering was different. Data came from immunoSEQ multiplex PCR; TCRdb stores just in-frame clones and leaves some out. V, J and clone size are taken as reported in that table, and D and trimming were inferred from the DNA itself. The repertoire holds approximately 440,000 clones, with around 77% as singletons.

Source material: PBMCs. The source of this sequence is a woman aged 40 to 50 in good health. Some clones in this sample may be carry-over from other donors' samples. The chain couples TRBV27 to TRBJ2-2; the D gene is possibly TRBD2 (5 bases). CDR3 bases: TGTGCCAGCCTTAGCCGAGGGCGGGCGAACACCGGGGAGCTGTTTTTT. This encodes CASLSRGRANTGELFF.